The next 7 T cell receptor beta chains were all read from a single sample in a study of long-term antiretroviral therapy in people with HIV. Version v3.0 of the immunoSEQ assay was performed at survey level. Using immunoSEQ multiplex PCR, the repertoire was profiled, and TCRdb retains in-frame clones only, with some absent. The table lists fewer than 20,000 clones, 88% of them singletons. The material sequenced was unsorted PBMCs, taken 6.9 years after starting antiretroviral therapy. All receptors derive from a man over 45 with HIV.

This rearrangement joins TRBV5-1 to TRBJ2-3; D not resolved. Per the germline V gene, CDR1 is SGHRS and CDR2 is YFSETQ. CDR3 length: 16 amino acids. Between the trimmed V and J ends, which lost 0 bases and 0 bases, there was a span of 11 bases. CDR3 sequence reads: CASSLGTRSSTDTQYF. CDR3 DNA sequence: TGCGCCAGCAGCTTGGGGACCAGGTCTAGCACAGATACGCAGTATTTT.

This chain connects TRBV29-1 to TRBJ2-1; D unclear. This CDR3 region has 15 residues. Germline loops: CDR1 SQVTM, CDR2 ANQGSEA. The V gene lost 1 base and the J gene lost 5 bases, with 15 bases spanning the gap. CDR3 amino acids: CSVEGKTNRDNEQFF. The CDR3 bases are TGCAGCGTTGAAGGTAAGACAAACCGGGACAATGAGCAGTTCTTC.

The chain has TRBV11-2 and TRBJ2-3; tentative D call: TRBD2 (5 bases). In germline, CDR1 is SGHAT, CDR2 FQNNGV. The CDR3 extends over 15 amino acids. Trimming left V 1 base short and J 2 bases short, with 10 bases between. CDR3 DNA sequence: TGTGCCAGCAGCTTAGGAGGGAGATTCACAGATACGCAGTATTTT. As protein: CASSLGGRFTDTQYF.

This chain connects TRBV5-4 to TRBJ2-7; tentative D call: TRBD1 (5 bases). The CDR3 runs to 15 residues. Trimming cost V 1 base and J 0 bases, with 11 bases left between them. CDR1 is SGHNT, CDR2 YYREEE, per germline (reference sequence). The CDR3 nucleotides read TGTGCCAGCAGCTTGCCCGAGACAGCCTCCTACGAGCAGTACTTC. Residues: CASSLPETASYEQYF.

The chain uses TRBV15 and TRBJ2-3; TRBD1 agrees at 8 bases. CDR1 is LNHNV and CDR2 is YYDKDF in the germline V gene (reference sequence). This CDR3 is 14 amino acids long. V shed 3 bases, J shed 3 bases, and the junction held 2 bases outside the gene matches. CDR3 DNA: TGTGCCACCAGCAGTTGGACAGGGACAGATACGCAGTATTTT. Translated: CATSSWTGTDTQYF.

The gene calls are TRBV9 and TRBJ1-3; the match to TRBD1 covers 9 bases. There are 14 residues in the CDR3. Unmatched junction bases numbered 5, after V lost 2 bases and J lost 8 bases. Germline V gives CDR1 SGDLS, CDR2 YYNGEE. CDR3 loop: CASSVTGGGDTIYF. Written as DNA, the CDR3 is TGTGCCAGCAGCGTGACAGGGGGAGGAGACACCATATATTTT.

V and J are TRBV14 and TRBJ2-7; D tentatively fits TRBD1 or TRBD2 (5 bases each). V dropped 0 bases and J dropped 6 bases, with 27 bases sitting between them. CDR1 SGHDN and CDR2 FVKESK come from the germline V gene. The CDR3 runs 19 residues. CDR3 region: CASSQDEWDLDLLVREQYF. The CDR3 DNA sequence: TGTGCCAGCAGCCAAGACGAGTGGGACCTCGACCTTCTAGTACGCGAGCAGTACTTC.